This passage covers 18 T cell receptor beta chains from one sample sequenced in a study of breast tumors, draining lymph nodes, adjacent tissues. TCRdb recomputed calls from the multiplex PCR reads with MiXCR, one row per CDR3 protein. The sample includes 17,000 or so distinct CDR3 sequences, around 58% of them seen just once. Sequencing was performed on tumor-adjacent breast tissue. These receptors were obtained from a female donor with breast cancer. Some clones in this sample may be carry-over from other donors' samples.

The V and J genes are TRBV5-6 and TRBJ2-7, with 9 bases identical to TRBD1. Unmatched junction bases numbered 5, after V lost 4 bases and J lost 6 bases. Germline CDR1 reads SGHDT; CDR2 reads YYEEEE. The CDR3 runs to 13 residues. CDR3 nucleotide sequence: TGTGCCAGCAGCCCTGGGACAGGGAGCGAGCAGTACTTC. Amino acids: CASSPGTGSEQYF.

This clonotype was detected many times. The rearrangement uses TRBV19 and TRBJ2-7; D possibly corresponds to TRBD1 (6 bases). Germline assignment: CDR1 LNHDA and CDR2 SQIVND (reference sequence). Trimming pared 5 bases from V and 7 bases from J, leaving 18 bases between. There are 14 residues in the CDR3. The CDR3 DNA sequence: TGTGCCAGTAGTTTACTCGACAGGATACTTGAGCAGTACTTC. Amino acids: CASSLLDRILEQYF.

By its share, this clonotype is medium-sized. The J gene is TRBJ1-2, the V gene TRBV24-1; D unresolved. CDR3 length equals 12 residues. From germline, CDR1 is KGHDR and CDR2 SFDVKD. Trimming took 9 bases from V and 3 from J, leaving 10 bases between them. CDR3 protein: CATQAGDYGYTF. DNA for the CDR3: TGTGCCACCCAGGCGGGCGACTATGGCTACACCTTC.

The CDR3 reads CASTLKGNEQFF. The DNA for the CDR3 is TGTGCCAGCACCCTTAAGGGCAATGAGCAGTTCTTC. This chain joins TRBV7-2 and TRBJ2-1; D is undetermined. Germline loops: CDR1 SGHTA, CDR2 FQGNSA. The ends were cut back, 7 bases at V and 6 bases at J, with 10 bases in the middle. The length of the CDR3 is 12 residues.

A note on this clonotype: A much larger clone lies one base from this, so it may be a read error. The chain uses TRBV20-1 and TRBJ2-7; no firm D call. Germline V gives CDR1 DFQATT, CDR2 SNEGSKA (reference sequence). The CDR3 loop spans 13 amino acids. The ends were cut back, 5 bases at V and 1 base at J, with 12 bases in the middle. The DNA of the CDR3 is TGCAGTGCTGGAGCAACCGGGTCCTACGAGCAGTACTTC. Amino acid sequence: CSAGATGSYEQYF.

The chain is built from TRBV20-1 and TRBJ1-5; 7 nucleotides agree with TRBD1. Trimming at V came to 5 bases and at J to 4 bases, leaving 8 bases not matched to a gene. This CDR3 spans 14 amino acids. CDR1 is DFQATT and CDR2 is SNEGSKA in the germline V gene (reference sequence). CDR3 nucleotide sequence: TGCAGTGCTCTTACAGGGGTCAGGAATCAGCCCCAGCATTTT. Its translation is CSALTGVRNQPQHF.

This chain links TRBV5-8 with TRBJ1-5, with D unresolved. The CDR3 extends over 9 amino acids. V dropped 1 base and J dropped 11 bases, with 1 base sitting between them. In germline, CDR1 is SGHTS, CDR2 YDEGEE. CDR3 sequence (DNA): TGTGCCAGCAGCTTGTCCCAGCATTTT. Amino acids: CASSLSQHF.

Sample share makes this clonotype medium-sized. V usage is TRBV19 and J usage is TRBJ1-5; 10 positions match TRBD1. V lost 4 bases and J lost 4; bases outside the gene matches: 13. The CDR3 is 18 residues long. Germline V lookup: CDR1 LNHDA, CDR2 SQIVND (reference sequence). The CDR3, as DNA: TGTGCCAGTAGTAACGCCGGGACAGGGGCGGGTGGTAATCAGCCCCAGCATTTT. Translation gives CASSNAGTGAGGNQPQHF.

Ten or more counts support this clonotype. The chain uses TRBV28 and TRBJ1-6; possible D gene TRBD1, 6 bases. Trimming cost V 5 bases and J 11 bases, with 25 bases left between them. CDR1 is MDHEN and CDR2 is SYDVKM in the germline V gene. This CDR3 is built from 17 residues. In DNA form, the CDR3 reads TGTGCCAGCAGTCCTCCTCCACAGGGCCGAAAGATTACACCCCTCCACTTT. It yields the protein CASSPPPQGRKITPLHF.

V usage is TRBV3-1 and J usage is TRBJ1-4; 8 positions agree with TRBD1. The J segment lost 6 bases and the V segment lost 2 bases, leaving 5 bases of the junction unmatched. The CDR3 runs to 15 residues. Looked up from germline, CDR1 is LGHDT and CDR2 is YNNKEL (reference sequence). The DNA of the CDR3 is TGTGCCAGCAGCCAAACGACAGGGGAGGATGAAAAACTGTTTTTT. Translation: CASSQTTGEDEKLFF.

This clonotype is medium-sized within its sample. This chain links TRBV7-2 with TRBJ1-2; D is unresolved. The germline CDR1 and CDR2 sequences are SGHTA and FQGNSA. V was shortened by 5 bases and J by 6 bases, with 16 bases between the two germline ends. This CDR3 contains 14 residues. CDR3 in amino acids: CASSPYLIGNGYTF. In DNA form, the CDR3 reads TGTGCCAGCAGCCCATACCTGATTGGGAATGGCTACACCTTC.

Remarks on this clonotype: Without the conserved terminal phenylalanine or tryptophan, this CDR3 likely stems from a read error. The limits of the CDR3 on the DNA are not certain, so only TCRdb's listed CDR3 is given. This chain joins TRBV2 and TRBJ1-2. The CDR3 spans 13 residues, counting both ends. In germline, CDR1 is SNHLY, CDR2 FYNNEI. The CDR3 is CASSDSGNYGYTA.

This clonotype was observed a single time. The chain employs TRBV20-1 and TRBJ1-5; D is unclear. V was trimmed by 0 bases and J by 7 bases, leaving 16 bases between them. Per germline, CDR1 DFQATT and CDR2 SNEGSKA (reference sequence). This CDR3 has 15 amino acids. The CDR3 DNA follows: TGCAGTGCTAGAGAGAGACGGACCCCGGACCAGCCCCAGCATTTT. It codes for CSARERRTPDQPQHF.

This chain uses TRBV2 with TRBJ2-5; TRBD2 matches at 10 bases. The germline CDR1 and CDR2 sequences are SNHLY and FYNNEI. After removal of 1 base from V and 6 bases from J, the junction contained 2 bases not matched to a gene. The CDR3 spans 14 residues. The CDR3, as DNA: TGTGCCAGCAGTGAAGGTAGCGGGGGGCAGACCCAGTACTTC. Its translation: CASSEGSGGQTQYF. The whole variable domain, remainder taken from reference TRBV2 and TRBJ2-5, is EPEVTQTPSHQVTQMGQEVILRCVPISNHLYFYWYRQILGQKVEFLVSFYNNEISEKSEIFDDQFSVERPDGSNFTLKIRSTKLEDSAMYFCASSEGSGGQTQYFGPGTRLLVL.

This clonotype showed up many times. The junction and the germline gene differ at one end; a read error may be behind it. The rearrangement links TRBV6-6 to TRBJ2-7; D gene ambiguous. The CDR3 covers 16 residues. CDR1 and CDR2 from the germline V gene are MNHNY and SVGAGI (reference sequence). CDR3 DNA sequence: TGTGCCAGCCGTTACGGTCCCCCGTCTTTAAGGAACGAGCAGTACTTC. Translated, it gives CASRYGPPSLRNEQYF.

V gene TRBV7-9 combines with J gene TRBJ2-3; the D gene is possibly TRBD1 (7 bases). The germline gives CDR1 SEHNR, CDR2 FQNEAQ (reference sequence). The CDR3 runs to 16 residues. V was shortened by 0 bases and J by 3 bases, with 13 bases between the two germline ends. The CDR3: CASSLAAGGTTDTQYF. The CDR3 DNA sequence: TGTGCCAGCAGCTTAGCGGCAGGGGGGACGACAGATACGCAGTATTTT.

This clonotype occurred many times. CDR3 amino acids: CASSPQAGTDTQYF. The CDR3 DNA sequence: TGTGCCAGCAGCCCCCAAGCAGGCACAGATACGCAGTATTTT. The V call is TRBV5-8, the J call TRBJ2-3; D call uncertain. V dropped 4 bases and J dropped 1 base, with 10 bases sitting between them. CDR3 length: 14 residues. Germline CDR1 reads SGHTS; CDR2 reads YDEGEE.

Notes on this clonotype: One end of the junction does not line up with germline, which may come from a read error. J is TRBJ1-6 and V is TRBV19; D is possibly TRBD1 (5 bases). The CDR3 extends over 15 amino acids. Germline CDR1 reads LNHDA; CDR2 reads SQIVND (reference sequence). The CDR3 DNA follows: TGTGCCAGTAGTATGGGCAGGGCGGGGGATTCACCCCCCCACTTT. Translated, it gives CASSMGRAGDSPPHF.